This T cell receptor (beta chain) is from a study of response to subunit inactivated influenza vaccine. TCRdb used MiXCR to reprocess the RT-PCR reads, holding one entry per CDR3 protein. The sample holds some 800,000 distinct CDR3 sequences, 21% seen once. Germline V gene sequence: CDR1 LNHNV, CDR2 YYDKDF (reference sequence). The CDR3 is 17 amino acids. V lost 3 bases, J lost 4 bases, and 21 bases lay in between. This clonotype was seen a few times. The receptor's source is a man in his forties or fifties who received an inactivated influenza vaccine. This sample comprised PBMCs from blood, obtained 5 days after vaccination. The chain uses TRBV15 and TRBJ1-2; D perhaps matches TRBD1 (5 bases). CDR3 loop: CATSSRLSFGGSYGYTF. The CDR3 region has the DNA TGTGCCACCAGCAGCCGCCTGTCTTTCGGGGGAAGCTATGGCTACACCTTC. Using reference TRBV15 and TRBJ1-2 for the parts outside the CDR3, the full variable domain is DAMVIQNPRYQVTQFGKPVTLSCSQTLNHNVMYWYQQKSSQAPKLLFHYYDKDFNNEADTPDNFQSRRPNTSFCFLDIRSPGLGDTAMYLCATSSRLSFGGSYGYTFGSGTRLTVV.